This T cell receptor (beta chain) was recovered during a study of shared clonotypes between healthy human individuals. Whole-study context: Donors were two women and three men aged 18 to 49.

The method was immunoSEQ multiplex PCR; TCRdb's version includes in-frame clones alone and lacks a portion of them. This table holds about 550,000 clones, nearly 97% found once. Naive CD8 cells lacked CD45RO, underwent positive selection for CCR7 and left out terminally differentiated effector memory CD45RA+ cells. Healthy and HIV-negative, the adult donors had no recent acute infections or vaccinations. Trimming took off 3 bases at V and 0 bases at J, with 8 bases between the two ends. The CDR3 runs 14 residues. The germline V gene has CDR1 MDHEN and CDR2 SYDVKM. This TCR was recovered from a woman in her twenties or thirties in good health. Sequencing was done on a sample of naive CD8+ T cells sorted from blood. This chain connects TRBV28 to TRBJ1-2; D may be TRBD1 (5 bases). CDR3 sequence: CASSFLGANYGYTF. The CDR3 bases are TGTGCCAGCAGTTTTCTGGGGGCTAACTATGGCTACACCTTC.